This T cell receptor beta chain emerged from a study of T-cell memory formation after mild COVID-19. The wider study: Across donors, TCR clusters were largely donor specific.

TCRdb ran MiXCR on the 5' RACE reads and lists one entry per CDR3 protein. Seen here are hundreds of thousands of distinct CDR3 sequences, 20% to 25% observed once, and the top ten hold 8.4%. Points from the study as a whole: A balance of CD4 and CD8 characterized clones contracting day 15 to 85, whereas later expanders leaned CD4+. Mainly in CM and EM were contracting CD4+ clones; CD8+ were in EMRA. Pre-infection memory already had some responding clones, implying cross-reactive memory joined.

Points on this clonotype: Its antigen is currently unknown.

The CDR3 sequence is 11 residues long. V was cut by 8 bases and J by 4 bases, with 9 bases left in between. CDR1 and CDR2 (germline): LNHDA, SQIVND (reference sequence). The TCR comes from an adult woman who had mild COVID-19 (a few samples of this study predate the infection). Cell type and time point are not known. The chain has TRBV19 and TRBJ2-7, with D maybe TRBD1 (6 bases). Sequenced material: PBMCs or a T cell subset sorted from them (not recorded which). The CDR3: CASVQGYEQYF. In DNA form, the CDR3 reads TGTGCCAGTGTACAGGGTTACGAGCAGTACTTC.